This T cell receptor (beta chain) was identified in a study of blood T cell repertoires in COVID-19. Study at large: COVID-19 samples from acute and convalescent phases originated in the United States, Italy and Spain.

The germline V gene has CDR1 SGHNT and CDR2 YENEEA. Between the trimmed V and J ends, which lost 5 bases and 2 bases, there was a span of 13 bases. The CDR3 is made up of 14 amino acids. Method: immunoSEQ multiplex PCR; TCRdb's copy keeps in-frame clones and lacks some. The repertoire holds about 350,000 clones, with roughly nine tenths as singletons. This sequence joins TRBV11-3 and TRBJ2-7; weak D call: TRBD1 (6 bases). Sequencing was performed on PBMCs or T cells enriched from blood (not recorded which). The clonotype comes from a woman in her twenties or thirties who had recovered from COVID-19. CDR3 coding DNA: TGTGCCAGCAGCACGACAGGCCGTCCCTACGAGCAGTACTTC. Translation gives CASSTTGRPYEQYF.